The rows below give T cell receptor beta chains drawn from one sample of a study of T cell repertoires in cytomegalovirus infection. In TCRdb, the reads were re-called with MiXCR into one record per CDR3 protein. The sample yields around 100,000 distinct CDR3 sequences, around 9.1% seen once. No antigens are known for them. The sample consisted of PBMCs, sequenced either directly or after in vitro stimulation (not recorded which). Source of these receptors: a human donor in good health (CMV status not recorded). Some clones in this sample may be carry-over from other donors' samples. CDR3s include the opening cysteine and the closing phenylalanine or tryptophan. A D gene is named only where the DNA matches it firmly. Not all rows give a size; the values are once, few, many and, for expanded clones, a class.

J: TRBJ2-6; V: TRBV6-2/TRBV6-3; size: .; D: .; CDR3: CASRDRPGANVLTF; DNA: TGTGCCAGCAGAGACAGACCCGGGGCCAACGTCCTGACTTTC
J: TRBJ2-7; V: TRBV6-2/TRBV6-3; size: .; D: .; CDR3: CASSYIGYEQYF; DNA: TGTGCCAGCAGTTATATCGGCTACGAGCAGTACTTC
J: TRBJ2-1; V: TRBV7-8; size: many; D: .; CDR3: CASGANSYNEQFF; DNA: TGTGCCTCTGGAGCTAACTCCTACAATGAGCAGTTCTTC
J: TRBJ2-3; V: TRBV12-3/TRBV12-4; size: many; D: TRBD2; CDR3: CASSLSPSWGSGSTDTQYF; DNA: TGTGCCAGCAGTTTAAGCCCATCCTGGGGTAGCGGGAGCACAGATACGCAGTATTTT
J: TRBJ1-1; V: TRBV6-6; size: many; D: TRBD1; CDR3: CASRNLGTGGTEAFF; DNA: TGTGCCAGCAGGAACCTCGGGACAGGAGGGACTGAAGCTTTCTTT
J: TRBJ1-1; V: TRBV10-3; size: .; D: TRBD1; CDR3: CAISGTGLDTEAFF; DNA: TGTGCCATCAGTGGGACAGGGCTAGACACTGAAGCTTTCTTT
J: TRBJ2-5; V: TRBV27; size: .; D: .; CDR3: CASSTGPVETQYF; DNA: TGTGCCAGCAGCACGGGCCCGGTGGAGACCCAGTACTTC
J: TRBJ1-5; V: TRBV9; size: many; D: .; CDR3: CASSVKYRSNQPQHF; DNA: TGTGCCAGCAGCGTAAAGTATAGGAGCAATCAGCCCCAGCATTTT
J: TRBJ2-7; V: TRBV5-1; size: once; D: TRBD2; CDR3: CASSKGTNRDEQYF; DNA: TGCGCCAGCAGCAAAGGGACTAACCGCGACGAGCAGTACTTC
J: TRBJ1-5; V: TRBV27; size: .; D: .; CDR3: CASSLRENQPQHF; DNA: TGTGCCAGCAGTTTAAGGGAGAATCAGCCCCAGCATTTT
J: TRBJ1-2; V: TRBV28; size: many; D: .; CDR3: CASSYNIYGYTF; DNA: TGTGCCAGCAGTTATAATATCTATGGCTACACCTTC
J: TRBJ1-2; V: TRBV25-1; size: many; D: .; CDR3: CASSPTAHYGYTF; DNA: TGTGCCAGCAGCCCGACGGCCCACTATGGCTACACCTTC
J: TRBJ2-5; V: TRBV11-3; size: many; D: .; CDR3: CASSLEGLSETQYF; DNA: TGTGCCAGCAGCTTGGAGGGATTAAGCGAGACCCAGTACTTC
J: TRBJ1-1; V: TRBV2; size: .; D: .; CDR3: CASRRGGSAEAFF; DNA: TGTGCCAGCAGGAGGGGGGGGAGCGCTGAAGCTTTCTTT
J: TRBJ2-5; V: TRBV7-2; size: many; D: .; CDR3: CASSLGALQETQYF; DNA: TGTGCCAGCAGCTTAGGGGCGCTCCAAGAGACCCAGTACTTC
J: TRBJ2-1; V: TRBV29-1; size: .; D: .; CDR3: CSVKAGPSSYNEQFF; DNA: TGCAGCGTCAAGGCGGGACCTAGCTCCTACAATGAGCAGTTCTTC
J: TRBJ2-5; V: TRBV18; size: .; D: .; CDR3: CASAGDQETQYF; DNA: TGTGCCAGCGCCGGGGACCAAGAGACCCAGTACTTC
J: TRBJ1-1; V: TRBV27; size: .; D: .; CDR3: CASSSYVFF; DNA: TGTGCCAGCAGTTCGTACGTCTTCTTT
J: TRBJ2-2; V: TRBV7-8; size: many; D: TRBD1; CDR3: CASSLVFGTGGLGELFF; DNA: TGTGCCAGCAGCTTAGTTTTCGGGACAGGGGGTCTCGGGGAGCTGTTTTTT
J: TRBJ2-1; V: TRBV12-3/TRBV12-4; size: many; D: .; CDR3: CASSSGGASYEQFF; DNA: TGTGCCAGCAGCTCCGGGGGTGCTAGTTATGAGCAGTTCTTC
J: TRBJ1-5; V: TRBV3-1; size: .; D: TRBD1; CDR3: CASSRGTGSNQPQHF; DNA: TGTGCCAGCAGCCGTGGGACAGGCTCTAATCAGCCCCAGCATTTT
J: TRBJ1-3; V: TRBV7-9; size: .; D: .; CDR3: CASSLGGGVSGNTIYF; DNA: TGTGCCAGCAGCTTAGGAGGTGGCGTCTCTGGAAACACCATATATTTT
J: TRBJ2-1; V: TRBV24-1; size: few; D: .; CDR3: CATTRAGSGRQEQFF; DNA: TGTGCCACCACCCGGGCAGGGTCGGGTCGGCAGGAGCAGTTCTTC
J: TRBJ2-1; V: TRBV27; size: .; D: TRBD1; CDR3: CASSPGGGNEQFF; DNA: TGTGCCAGCAGTCCAGGGGGCGGCAATGAGCAGTTCTTC
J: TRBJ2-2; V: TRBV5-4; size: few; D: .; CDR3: CASSPQYSNTGELFF; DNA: TGTGCCAGCAGCCCCCAATATTCGAACACCGGGGAGCTGTTTTTT
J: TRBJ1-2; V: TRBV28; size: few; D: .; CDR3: CASSIGGGRGYGYTF; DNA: TGTGCCAGCAGCATTGGTGGGGGGCGGGGGTATGGCTACACCTTC
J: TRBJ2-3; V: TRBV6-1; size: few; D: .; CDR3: CASRLVVSDTQYF; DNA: TGTGCCAGCAGATTGGTCGTATCAGATACGCAGTATTTT
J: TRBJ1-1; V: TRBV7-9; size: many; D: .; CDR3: CASSAGMNTEAFF; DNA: TGTGCCAGCAGCGCCGGGATGAACACTGAAGCTTTCTTT
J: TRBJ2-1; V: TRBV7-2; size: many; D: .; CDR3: CASSLYRLANEQFF; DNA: TGTGCCAGCAGCTTATATCGCCTGGCCAATGAGCAGTTCTTC
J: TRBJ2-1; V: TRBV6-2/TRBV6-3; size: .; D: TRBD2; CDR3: CASSLTSGRPRAESSYNEQFF; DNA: TGTGCCAGCAGTCTTACTAGCGGGAGGCCCCGGGCAGAGAGCTCCTACAATGAGCAGTTCTTC
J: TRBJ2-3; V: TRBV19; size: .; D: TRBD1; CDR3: CASTRTGGTDTQYF; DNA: TGTGCCAGTACTAGGACAGGGGGCACAGATACGCAGTATTTT
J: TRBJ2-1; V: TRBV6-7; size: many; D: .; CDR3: CASSYSRGKPGLSFNEQFF; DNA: TGTGCCAGCAGTTACTCGAGGGGGAAACCGGGACTGTCCTTCAATGAGCAGTTCTTC
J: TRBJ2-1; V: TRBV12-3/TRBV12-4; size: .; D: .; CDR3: CASSFYIGLARNNEQFF; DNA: TGTGCCAGCAGTTTTTATATCGGGCTAGCGAGAAACAATGAGCAGTTCTTC
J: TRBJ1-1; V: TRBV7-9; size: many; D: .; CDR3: CASSLWAPQWSTEAFF; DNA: TGTGCCAGCAGCTTATGGGCCCCACAGTGGTCCACTGAAGCTTTCTTT
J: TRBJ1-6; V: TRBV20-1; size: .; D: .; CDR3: CSARDQGGLRTANSPLHF; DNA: TGCAGTGCTAGAGATCAAGGAGGACTCCGGACGGCGAATTCACCCCTCCACTTT
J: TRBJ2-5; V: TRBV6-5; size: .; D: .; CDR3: CASSKDHLKTQYF; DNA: TGTGCCAGCAGTAAGGACCATCTGAAGACCCAGTACTTC
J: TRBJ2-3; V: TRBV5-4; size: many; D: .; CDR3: CASSLEDATDTQYF; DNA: TGTGCCAGCAGCTTGGAGGATGCCACAGATACGCAGTATTTT
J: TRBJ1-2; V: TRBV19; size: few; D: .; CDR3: CAVGMGTGFANYGYTF; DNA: TGTGCCGTCGGAATGGGAACAGGGTTCGCTAACTATGGCTACACCTTC
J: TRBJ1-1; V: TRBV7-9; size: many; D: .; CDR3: CASSSPGGVNTEAFF; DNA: TGTGCCAGCAGCTCTCCGGGAGGGGTGAACACTGAAGCTTTCTTT
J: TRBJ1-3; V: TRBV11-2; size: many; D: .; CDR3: CASSLGTYSSGNTIYF; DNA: TGTGCCAGCAGCCTCGGGACGTATAGCTCTGGAAACACCATATATTTT
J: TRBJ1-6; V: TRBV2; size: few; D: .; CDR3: CASSEGGLISPLHF; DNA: TGTGCCAGCAGTGAGGGAGGGTTGATATCACCCCTCCACTTT
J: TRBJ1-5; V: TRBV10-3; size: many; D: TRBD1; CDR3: CAISDSQGAQHF; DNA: TGTGCCATCAGTGACTCCCAGGGGGCCCAGCATTTT
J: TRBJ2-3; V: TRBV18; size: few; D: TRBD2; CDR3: CASSPPGLAGSNTQYF; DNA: TGTGCCAGCTCACCTCCGGGACTAGCGGGATCAAATACGCAGTATTTT
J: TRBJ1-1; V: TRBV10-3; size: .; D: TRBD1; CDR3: CAISGTGGTEAFF; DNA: TGTGCCATTTCTGGGACAGGGGGAACTGAAGCTTTCTTT
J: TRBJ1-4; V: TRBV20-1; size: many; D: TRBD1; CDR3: CSARGRQGITNEKLFF; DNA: TGCAGTGCTAGGGGGAGACAGGGGATTACTAATGAAAAACTGTTTTTT
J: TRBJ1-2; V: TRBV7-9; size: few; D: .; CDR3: CASSEDSNYGYTF; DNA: TGTGCCAGCAGCGAAGACAGCAACTATGGCTACACCTTC
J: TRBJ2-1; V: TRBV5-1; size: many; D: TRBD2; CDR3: CASSTGTMDEQFF; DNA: TGCGCCAGCAGCACCGGGACTATGGATGAGCAGTTCTTC
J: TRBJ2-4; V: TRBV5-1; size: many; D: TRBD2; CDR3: CASSPTEGSGGLAKNIQYF; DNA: TGCGCCAGCAGCCCCACCGAGGGTAGCGGGGGACTAGCCAAAAACATTCAGTACTTC
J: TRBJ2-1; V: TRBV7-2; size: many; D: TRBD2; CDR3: CASSSVTSAREQFF; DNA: TGTGCCAGCAGCTCGGTAACTAGCGCGAGGGAGCAGTTCTTC
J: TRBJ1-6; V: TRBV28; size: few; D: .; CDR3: CASSLFLTDNNSPLHF; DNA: TGTGCCAGCAGTTTATTCCTAACAGATAATAATTCACCCCTCCACTTT
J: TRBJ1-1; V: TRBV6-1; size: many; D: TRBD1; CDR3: CASDAGQGAPGTEAFF; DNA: TGTGCCAGCGACGCGGGACAGGGGGCCCCGGGGACTGAAGCTTTCTTT
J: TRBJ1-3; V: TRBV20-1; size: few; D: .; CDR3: CSAPRTQGNTIYF; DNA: TGCAGTGCTCCCCGGACACAAGGAAACACCATATATTTT
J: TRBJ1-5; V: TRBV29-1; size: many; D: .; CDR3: CSVRQHSNQPQHF; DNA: TGCAGCGTCCGACAGCATAGCAATCAGCCCCAGCATTTT
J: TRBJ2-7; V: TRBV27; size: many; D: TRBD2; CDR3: CASSSSSGPYEQYF; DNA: TGTGCCAGCAGTTCATCTAGCGGACCCTACGAGCAGTACTTC
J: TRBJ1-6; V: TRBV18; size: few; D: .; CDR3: CASSPRGKTHSPLHF; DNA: TGTGCCAGCTCACCGAGAGGGAAGACACATTCACCCCTCCACTTT
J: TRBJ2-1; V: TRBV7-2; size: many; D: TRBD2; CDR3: CASSLEASGSFGSSYNEQFF; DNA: TGTGCCAGCAGCTTAGAGGCTAGCGGGTCCTTTGGGAGCTCCTACAATGAGCAGTTCTTC
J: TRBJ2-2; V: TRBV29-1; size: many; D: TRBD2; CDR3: CSVEDRPLGAGNTGELFF; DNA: TGCAGCGTTGAAGACCGACCCTTGGGAGCGGGAAACACCGGGGAGCTGTTTTTT
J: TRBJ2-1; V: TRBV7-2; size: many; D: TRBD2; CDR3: CASKSRSSGRNEQFF; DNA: TGTGCCAGCAAAAGTAGGTCTAGCGGGAGAAATGAGCAGTTCTTC
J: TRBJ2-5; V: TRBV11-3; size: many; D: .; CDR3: CASSLSLYQETQYF; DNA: TGTGCCAGCAGCTTGTCATTGTACCAAGAGACCCAGTACTTC